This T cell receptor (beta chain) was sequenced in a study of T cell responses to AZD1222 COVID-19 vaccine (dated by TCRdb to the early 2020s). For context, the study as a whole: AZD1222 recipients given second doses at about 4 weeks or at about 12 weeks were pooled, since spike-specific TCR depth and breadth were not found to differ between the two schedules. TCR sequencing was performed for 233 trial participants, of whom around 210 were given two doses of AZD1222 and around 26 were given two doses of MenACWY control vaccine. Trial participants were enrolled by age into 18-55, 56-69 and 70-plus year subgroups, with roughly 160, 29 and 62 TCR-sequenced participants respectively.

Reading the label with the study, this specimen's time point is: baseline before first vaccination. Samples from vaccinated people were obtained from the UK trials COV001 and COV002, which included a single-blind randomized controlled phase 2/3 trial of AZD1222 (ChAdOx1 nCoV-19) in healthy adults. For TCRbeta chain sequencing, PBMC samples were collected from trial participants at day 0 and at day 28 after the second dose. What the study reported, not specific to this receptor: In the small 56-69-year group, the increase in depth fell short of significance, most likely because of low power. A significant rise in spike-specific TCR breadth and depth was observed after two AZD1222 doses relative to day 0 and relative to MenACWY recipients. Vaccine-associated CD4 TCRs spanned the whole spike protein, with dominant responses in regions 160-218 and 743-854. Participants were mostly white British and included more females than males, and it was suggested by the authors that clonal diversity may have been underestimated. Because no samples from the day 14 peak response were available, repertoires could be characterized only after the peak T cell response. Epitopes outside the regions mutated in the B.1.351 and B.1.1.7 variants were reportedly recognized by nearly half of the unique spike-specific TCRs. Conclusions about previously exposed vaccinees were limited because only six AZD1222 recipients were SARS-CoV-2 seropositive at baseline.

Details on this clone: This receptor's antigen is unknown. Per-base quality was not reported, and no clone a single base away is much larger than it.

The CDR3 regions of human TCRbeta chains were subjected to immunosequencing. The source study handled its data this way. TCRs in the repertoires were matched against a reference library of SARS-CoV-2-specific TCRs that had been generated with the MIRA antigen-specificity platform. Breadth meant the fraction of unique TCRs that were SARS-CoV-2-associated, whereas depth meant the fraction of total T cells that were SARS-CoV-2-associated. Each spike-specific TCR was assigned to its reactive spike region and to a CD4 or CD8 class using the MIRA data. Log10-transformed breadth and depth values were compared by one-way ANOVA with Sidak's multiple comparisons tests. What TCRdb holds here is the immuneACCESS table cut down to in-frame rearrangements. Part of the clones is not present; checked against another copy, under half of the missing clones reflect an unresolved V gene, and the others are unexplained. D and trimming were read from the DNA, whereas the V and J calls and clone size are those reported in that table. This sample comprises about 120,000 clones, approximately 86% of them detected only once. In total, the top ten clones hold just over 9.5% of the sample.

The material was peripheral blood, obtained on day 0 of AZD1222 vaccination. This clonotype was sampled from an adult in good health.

For the CDR3, the sequence is CASSLGQNTGNTIYF. Here is the DNA: TGTGCCAGCAGCTTAGGACAGAACACCGGAAACACCATATATTTT. The sequence joins TRBV7-2 to TRBJ1-3; TRBD1 is perhaps the D gene, given 5 matching bases. CDR1 and CDR2, per the germline V gene, are SGHTA and FQGNSA. The junction shows trimming of 1 base on V and 4 bases on J, plus 11 bases between the germline ends. The CDR3, from cysteine to phenylalanine, totals 15 residues. The DNA shown is the 45-base CDR3, in frame from base 1.